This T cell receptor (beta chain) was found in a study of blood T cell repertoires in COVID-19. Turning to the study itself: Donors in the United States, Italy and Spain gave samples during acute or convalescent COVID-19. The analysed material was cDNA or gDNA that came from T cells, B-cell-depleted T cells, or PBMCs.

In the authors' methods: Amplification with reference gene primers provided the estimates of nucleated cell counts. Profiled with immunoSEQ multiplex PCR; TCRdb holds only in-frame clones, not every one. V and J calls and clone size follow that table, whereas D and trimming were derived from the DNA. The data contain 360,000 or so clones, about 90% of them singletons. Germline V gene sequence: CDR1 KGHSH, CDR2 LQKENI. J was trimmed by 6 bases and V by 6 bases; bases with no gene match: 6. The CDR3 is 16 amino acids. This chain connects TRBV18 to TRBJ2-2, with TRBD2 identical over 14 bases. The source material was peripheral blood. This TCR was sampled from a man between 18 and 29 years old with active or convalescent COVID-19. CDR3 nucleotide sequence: TGTGCCAGCTCTACCGGGACTAGCGGGAGCGCCGGGGAGCTGTTTTTT. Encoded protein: CASSTGTSGSAGELFF.